This T cell receptor beta chain was recorded in a study of shared T cell receptors in the human thymus. The protocol was immunoSEQ multiplex PCR, while the TCRdb copy is restricted to in-frame clones and leaves out a portion. The table records hundreds of thousands of clones, 70% to 80% of them present only once. The CDR3 sequence is 13 residues long. CDR1 and CDR2 from the germline V gene are LNHDA and SQIVND (reference sequence). V trimming: 7 bases; J trimming: 5 bases; junction bases outside the gene matches: 7. With regard to this clone: Additional DNA sequences in this sample encode the identical CDR3.

This sample was shared with a second study, whose subject was human thymus T cells. From that study: Donors consisted of healthy Finnish infants (having corrective surgery for congenital heart defects).

Sequencing input: thymocytes. The receptor comes from a boy under two years old with a congenital heart defect. The chain uses TRBV19 and TRBJ2-5; 7 nucleotides line up with TRBD1. This chain's CDR3 is CASKEDRRETQYF. The CDR3, as DNA: TGTGCCAGTAAGGAGGACAGGAGGGAGACCCAGTACTTC.